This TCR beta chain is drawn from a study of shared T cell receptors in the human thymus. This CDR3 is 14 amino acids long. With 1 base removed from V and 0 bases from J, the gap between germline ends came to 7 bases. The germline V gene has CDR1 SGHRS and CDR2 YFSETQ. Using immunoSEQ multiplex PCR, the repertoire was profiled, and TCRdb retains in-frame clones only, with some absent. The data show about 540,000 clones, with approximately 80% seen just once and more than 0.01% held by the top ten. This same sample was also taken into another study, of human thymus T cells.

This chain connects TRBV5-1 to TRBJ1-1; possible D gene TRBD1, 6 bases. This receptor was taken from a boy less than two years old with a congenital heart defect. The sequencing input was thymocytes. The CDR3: CASSLTGMNTEAFF. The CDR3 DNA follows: TGCGCCAGCAGCTTGACAGGGATGAACACTGAAGCTTTCTTT. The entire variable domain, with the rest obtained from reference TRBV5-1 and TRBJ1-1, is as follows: KAGVTQTPRYLIKTRGQQVTLSCSPISGHRSVSWYQQTPGQGLQFLFEYFSETQRNKGNFPGRFSGRQFSNSRSEMNVSTLELGDSALYLCASSLTGMNTEAFFGQGTRLTVV.